Following are 25 T cell receptor beta chains from one sample sequenced in a study of blood T cell repertoires in COVID-19 (dated by TCRdb to the early 2020s). The library was prepared using the immunoSEQ multiplex PCR assay. The table was pulled from immuneACCESS by TCRdb, which kept in-frame rearrangements only. Such tables lose some clones; where checked, under half of the loss comes from unresolved V genes, and the rest has no known cause. Recorded for this sample are approximately 70,000 clones; about nine tenths of them occurred a single time. Of the sample, 2% to 3% is held by the ten largest clones. The sample taken for sequencing was peripheral blood. Source of these receptors: a man aged 50 to 59 with COVID-19, enrolled during active disease.

The chain couples TRBV14 to TRBJ1-2; D uncertain. This CDR3 region has 13 residues. In germline, CDR1 is SGHDN, CDR2 FVKESK. Deletions cut 5 bases from V and 0 bases from J, with 7 bases between. The CDR3 DNA reads TGTGCCAGCAGCAAACTAGCTAACTATGGCTACACCTTC. It translates to CASSKLANYGYTF.

The chain is built from TRBV2 and TRBJ1-4; possibly TRBD1 for D (5 bases). Germline CDR1 reads SNHLY; CDR2 reads FYNNEI. The CDR3 is 14 amino acids. V was clipped by 5 bases and J by 8 bases, with 15 bases between them. CDR3 bases: TGTGCCAGCAGTCGAACCTCAGGGAGGGAAAAACTGTTTTTT. Protein sequence: CASSRTSGREKLFF.

This clone was found a few times. The J gene is TRBJ2-2, the V gene TRBV9; TRBD2 might be the D (5 bases). CDR1 and CDR2 from the germline V gene are SGDLS and YYNGEE. This CDR3 contains 16 residues. V dropped 0 bases and J dropped 5 bases, with 14 bases sitting between them. In DNA, the CDR3 is TGTGCCAGCAGCGTAGTCCTCCAACCGGGGACCGGGGAGCTGTTTTTT. Encoded protein: CASSVVLQPGTGELFF. The full variable domain, completed using reference TRBV9 and TRBJ2-2, is DSGVTQTPKHLITATGQRVTLRCSPRSGDLSVYWYQQSLDQGLQFLIQYYNGEERAKGNILERFSAQQFPDLHSELNLSSLELGDSALYFCASSVVLQPGTGELFFGEGSRLTVL.

The chain couples TRBV28 to TRBJ1-1; 11 nucleotides match TRBD1. The CDR3 contains 16 residues. V lost 6 bases to trimming and J lost 0 bases; unmatched junction nucleotides: 6. Germline CDR1 MDHEN, CDR2 SYDVKM. The CDR3 DNA follows: TGTGCCAGCAGCCACCGGACAGGGGGCTTGAACACTGAAGCTTTCTTT. This sequence encodes CASSHRTGGLNTEAFF.

The chain recombines TRBV11-1 with TRBJ2-3; 10 nucleotides agree with TRBD1. Trimming took 4 bases from V and 4 from J; bases not matched to a gene: 5. This CDR3 has 15 amino acids. Germline V lookup: CDR1 SGHAT, CDR2 FQDESV (reference sequence). The CDR3 DNA reads as TGTGCCAGCAGCTGGGGGACAGGGGTTTCAGATACGCAGTATTTT. As protein: CASSWGTGVSDTQYF. The full variable domain, with the rest looked up from reference TRBV11-1 and TRBJ2-3, is EAEVAQSPRYKITEKSQAVAFWCDPISGHATLYWYRQILGQGPELLVQFQDESVVDDSQLPKDRFSAERLKGVDSTLKIQPAELGDSAMYLCASSWGTGVSDTQYFGPGTRLTVL.

This clone was counted a single time. This sequence joins TRBV27 and TRBJ2-1, with D tentatively TRBD2 (6 bases). This CDR3 has 16 amino acids. Germline-derived CDR1 and CDR2 are MNHEY and SMNVEV (reference sequence). V lost 4 bases, J lost 6 bases, and 19 bases lay in between. DNA of the CDR3: TGTGCCAGCAGTTCGGGACTCCCGACCGTACCCAATGAGCAGTTCTTC. Protein: CASSSGLPTVPNEQFF.

This chain connects TRBV27 to TRBJ2-1; perhaps TRBD1 as D (6 bases). Trimming cost V 5 bases and J 4 bases, with 12 bases left between them. The germline gives CDR1 MNHEY, CDR2 SMNVEV (reference sequence). The CDR3 consists of 14 residues. The CDR3 loop reads CASSVRDIYNEQFF. In DNA form, the CDR3 reads TGTGCCAGCAGTGTCCGGGACATTTACAATGAGCAGTTCTTC.

This chain links TRBV30 with TRBJ2-3, with 9 positions matching TRBD2. Per germline, CDR1 GTSNPN and CDR2 SVGIG (reference sequence). The CDR3 spans 15 residues. The trim removed 1 base at V and 4 bases at J, leaving 6 bases unmatched. The CDR3 loop is CAWSELAGESDTQYF. The CDR3 bases are TGTGCCTGGAGTGAATTAGCGGGAGAGTCAGATACGCAGTATTTT. Supplemented by reference TRBV30 and TRBJ2-3, the full variable domain reads SQTIHQWPATLVQPVGSPLSLECTVEGTSNPNLYWYRQAAGRGLQLLFYSVGIGQISSEVPQNLSASRPQDRQFILSSKKLLLSDSGFYLCAWSELAGESDTQYFGPGTRLTVL.

The chain couples TRBV12-3 or TRBV12-4 to TRBJ1-1; 7 bases align to TRBD1. V lost 0 bases to trimming and J lost 7 bases; unmatched junction nucleotides: 2. This CDR3 is built from 13 residues. CDR3 sequence (DNA): TGTGCCAGCAGTTTAGCTCCAGGGGGTGAAGCTTTCTTT. Protein product: CASSLAPGGEAFF.

The chain couples TRBV7-2 to TRBJ1-1; D is uncertain. V dropped 4 bases and J dropped 4 bases, with 19 bases sitting between them. The CDR3 has 16 amino acids. Germline V lookup: CDR1 SGHTA, CDR2 FQGNSA. In DNA, the CDR3 is TGTGCCAGCAGCTGGCAGGAGGGAGGGTTTGGCACTGAAGCTTTCTTT. This sequence encodes CASSWQEGGFGTEAFF.

The rearrangement joins TRBV12-2 to TRBJ2-5; TRBD2 is the table's D call, not checked against the DNA. TRBV12-2 is designated a pseudogene. The length of the CDR3 is 15 residues. The CDR3 DNA follows: TGTGCAAGTCGCTTAGGGGACTACATCCAAGAGACCCAGTACTTC. This codes for CASRLGDYIQETQYF.

The chain uses TRBV4-1 and TRBJ2-4, with D possibly TRBD2 on 6 matching bases. The germline V gene encodes CDR1 MGHRA and CDR2 YSYEKL. V was shortened by 3 bases and J by 3 bases, with 12 bases between the two germline ends. This CDR3 has 15 amino acids. The CDR3 loop reads CASSHLGLYKNIQYF. DNA of the CDR3: TGCGCCAGCAGCCATCTGGGACTCTACAAAAACATTCAGTACTTC.

The chain combines TRBV6-5 with TRBJ1-1; 7 bases line up with TRBD1. Germline V gene data show CDR1 as MNHEY and CDR2 as SVGAGI. The CDR3 covers 13 residues. V was pared by 8 bases and J by 3 bases, with 6 bases of the junction left unmatched. CDR3 sequence: CASRGQLDTEAFF. CDR3 coding DNA: TGTGCCAGCCGGGGACAGTTGGACACTGAAGCTTTCTTT.

The chain is built from TRBV9 and TRBJ2-1, with unresolved D. With 0 bases removed from V and 1 base from J, the gap between germline ends came to 5 bases. CDR3 size: 14 residues. CDR1 and CDR2 (germline): SGDLS, YYNGEE. The CDR3 loop is CASSVAESYNEQFF. In DNA, the CDR3 is TGTGCCAGCAGCGTAGCTGAGTCCTACAATGAGCAGTTCTTC.

J is TRBJ2-7 and V is TRBV3-1 (or the pseudogene TRBV3-2); D possibly corresponds to TRBD1 (5 bases). Per germline, CDR1 LGHDT and CDR2 YNNKEL (reference sequence). V was shortened by 1 base and J by 1 base, with 8 bases between the two germline ends. This CDR3 has 14 amino acids. The CDR3: CASSQGRQSYEQYF. The CDR3 DNA follows: TGTGCCAGCAGCCAAGGGAGACAGTCCTACGAGCAGTACTTC.

This chain uses TRBV4-1 with TRBJ1-4, with D possibly TRBD1 on 5 matching bases. Germline values: CDR1 MGHRA, CDR2 YSYEKL. Trimming took 2 bases from V and 3 from J, leaving 16 bases between them. This CDR3 region has 17 residues. The CDR3 nucleotides read TGCGCCAGCAGCCAAAGGGACTTCAGACAGTCTAATGAAAAACTGTTTTTT. Protein: CASSQRDFRQSNEKLFF.

The rearrangement joins TRBV5-1 to TRBJ1-3; 7 bases match TRBD1. The CDR3 length is 15 residues. V gave up 4 bases and J gave up 0 bases; unmatched junction bases: 4. Germline V CDR1 and CDR2: SGHRS, YFSETQ. CDR3 protein: CASSVQGDSGNTIYF. The CDR3 DNA reads TGCGCCAGCAGCGTCCAGGGGGACTCTGGAAACACCATATATTTT.

The chain has TRBV27 and TRBJ1-5, with unresolved D. This CDR3 has 13 amino acids. Germline CDR1 MNHEY, CDR2 SMNVEV (reference sequence). Trimming removed 3 bases from V and 5 bases from J, with 8 bases in between. The CDR3: CASSFQEDQPQHF. CDR3 sequence (DNA): TGTGCCAGCAGTTTCCAGGAAGATCAGCCCCAGCATTTT.

The chain joins TRBV6-2 or TRBV6-3 to TRBJ1-5; the D is unclear. The ends were cut back, 0 bases at V and 1 base at J, with 4 bases in the middle. The CDR3 has 14 amino acids. Looked up from germline, CDR1 is MNHEY and CDR2 is SVGEGT. The CDR3 region is CASSYSRSNQPQHF. The CDR3 DNA sequence: TGTGCCAGCAGTTACTCTCGGAGCAATCAGCCCCAGCATTTT.

In its sample, this clone was seen once. V and J are TRBV5-4 and TRBJ2-5, with TRBD1 identical over 7 bases. Germline CDR1 is SGHNT and CDR2 is YYREEE (reference sequence). With 4 bases clipped from V and 5 bases from J, the junction kept 8 bases outside the gene matches. This CDR3 has 14 residues. The CDR3 DNA reads as TGTGCCAGCAGCGAGACAGGGTTGGGGGAGACCCAGTACTTC. Translating gives CASSETGLGETQYF.

This chain connects TRBV10-3 to TRBJ2-1; D is perhaps TRBD1 (6 bases). The CDR3 consists of 12 residues. V gave up 6 bases and J gave up 10 bases, with 13 bases separating them. CDR1 and CDR2 from the germline V gene are ENHRY and SYGVKD. CDR3 amino acids: CAISLQGNEQFF. CDR3 sequence (DNA): TGTGCCATCAGCCTACAGGGCAACGAGCAGTTCTTC.

A few counts support this clone. The rearrangement uses TRBV27 and TRBJ1-1; 9 bases fit TRBD1. The CDR3 has 15 amino acids. Germline V lookup: CDR1 MNHEY, CDR2 SMNVEV (reference sequence). Trimming removed 2 bases from V and 4 bases from J; junction bases left unmatched: 5. The DNA of the CDR3 is TGTGCCAGCAGTTTAGACAGGGGGGATACCACTGAAGCTTTCTTT. This translates into CASSLDRGDTTEAFF.

The chain links TRBV5-1 to TRBJ2-3, with TRBD1 as a possible D gene (6 bases). Germline lookup yields CDR1 SGHRS and CDR2 YFSETQ. The V end lost 4 bases, the J end lost 0 bases, and 15 bases lay between the germline ends. This CDR3 contains 16 residues. The DNA for the CDR3 is TGCGCCAGCAGCATAGGACAGCCCACTAGCACAGATACGCAGTATTTT. It codes for CASSIGQPTSTDTQYF.

The V and J genes are TRBV29-1 and TRBJ2-7; 8 bases match TRBD2. V lost 5 bases and J lost 0; bases outside the gene matches: 6. Germline V CDR1 and CDR2: SQVTM, ANQGSEA. The length of the CDR3 is 14 residues. The CDR3 protein is CSVLGLAGSYEQYF. CDR3 DNA sequence: TGCAGCGTTCTCGGGCTAGCGGGCTCCTACGAGCAGTACTTC.

This clone was observed a handful of times. This chain connects TRBV6-6 to TRBJ2-7; TRBD1 might be the D (6 bases). Trimming removed 5 bases from V and 1 base from J, with 18 bases in between. This CDR3 contains 16 residues. In germline, CDR1 is MNHNY, CDR2 SVGAGI (reference sequence). As DNA, the CDR3 is TGTGCCAGCAGTAAGGCTAGGGACAACCCGTCCTACGAGCAGTACTTC. Translated: CASSKARDNPSYEQYF.